The clone carrying this TCR beta chain was observed a few times. Antigen: not known. These data belong to a study of shared clonotypes between healthy human individuals. Study conclusions and caveats: When naive CD4 clonotypes were compared across a few donors, roughly 4.9% were shared.

Only in-frame clones appear in the TCRdb table, and some are missing; sequencing was by immunoSEQ multiplex PCR. The data contain around 99,000 clones, almost 70% of them singletons. This CDR3 spans 15 amino acids. V shed 10 bases and J 0 bases; nucleotides not matched to a gene: 7. CDR1 and CDR2 (germline): MNHNS, SASEGT. Participating donors were healthy, HIV-negative adults free of recent acute infections or vaccinations. The rearrangement joins TRBV6-1 to TRBJ2-7, with TRBD1 matching 12 bases. The sequence was collected from a young man in good health. Input material: memory CD8+ T cells sorted from blood. This sample's subset: CD45RO+ cells pooled with CCR7-negative TemRA cells. The CDR3 sequence: CATTGQGATSYEQYF. CDR3 nucleotide sequence: TGTGCCACTACGGGACAGGGGGCAACCTCCTACGAGCAGTACTTC.